The rows below give T cell receptor beta chains drawn from one sample of a study of blood T cell repertoires in COVID-19. Only in-frame clones appear in the TCRdb table, and some are missing; sequencing was by immunoSEQ multiplex PCR. The data show over 250,000 clones, roughly 90% seen once. Sequencing input: PBMCs or T cells enriched from blood (not recorded which). The receptors shown here come from a man aged 55 to 70 who had recovered from COVID-19. The CDR3 runs from the conserved cysteine through the conserved F or W. The D gene is left open where the match is weak. For some rows the clone size is stated as once, few or many, or as a class when expanded; others skip it.

clone_size j_call v_call d_call cdr3_aa cdr3_nt
once TRBJ1-2 TRBV6-5 - CASSYGRNYGYTF TGTGCCAGCAGTTACGGGAGAAACTATGGCTACACCTTC
- TRBJ2-5 TRBV5-1 TRBD1 CASSFTGDGETQYF TGCGCCAGCAGCTTTACAGGGGACGGAGAGACCCAGTACTTC
- TRBJ1-2 TRBV24-1 - CATSDTRQLSSGGYTF TGTGCCACCAGTGACACGAGACAACTCTCAAGCGGAGGCTACACCTTC
- TRBJ2-1 TRBV29-1 - CSVTEYNEQFF TGCAGCGTCACCGAGTACAATGAGCAGTTCTTC
- TRBJ1-1 TRBV7-2 TRBD1 CASSQNRGGTEAFF TGTGCCAGCAGCCAAAACAGGGGTGGCACTGAAGCTTTCTTT
once TRBJ2-1 TRBV6-2/TRBV6-3 - CASSYSVPGDSYNEQFF TGTGCCAGCAGTTACTCCGTCCCAGGGGATTCCTACAATGAGCAGTTCTTC
- TRBJ2-3 TRBV11-2 - CASSLGHSTDTQYF TGTGCCAGCAGCTTAGGACACAGCACAGATACGCAGTATTTT
- TRBJ2-3 TRBV9 - CASSVWWGGLVTDTQYF TGTGCCAGCAGCGTTTGGTGGGGGGGCCTTGTCACAGATACGCAGTATTTT
- TRBJ1-1 TRBV29-1 TRBD1 CSVEATGVTEAFF TGCAGCGTTGAAGCAACAGGGGTCACTGAAGCTTTCTTT
- TRBJ1-2 TRBV2 TRBD1 CALEGGHYGYTF TGTGCCTTAGAAGGGGGCCACTATGGCTACACCTTC
- TRBJ1-1 TRBV7-9 TRBD1 CASSLAKTGYTEAFF TGTGCCAGCAGCTTAGCTAAGACAGGGTACACTGAAGCTTTCTTT
- TRBJ1-1 TRBV29-1 - CSVRQGNAEAFF TGCAGCGTCCGGCAGGGGAACGCTGAAGCTTTCTTT
- TRBJ2-1 TRBV7-6 TRBD2 CASSWEGTEQFF TGTGCCAGCAGCTGGGAGGGTACTGAGCAGTTCTTC
once TRBJ1-2 TRBV30 TRBD1 CAWSVTGPSYTF TGTGCCTGGAGTGTGACAGGGCCCTCCTACACCTTC
- TRBJ1-3 TRBV6-5 TRBD1 CASRRQGGGNTIYF TGTGCCAGCAGAAGACAGGGGGGAGGAAACACCATATATTTT
- TRBJ1-5 TRBV30 TRBD1 CAWGGQGYQPQHF TGTGCCTGGGGGGGACAGGGGTACCAGCCCCAGCATTTT
few TRBJ1-1 TRBV7-9 - CASSLVGSGGNTEAFF TGTGCCAGCAGCTTAGTAGGGTCCGGGGGTAACACTGAAGCTTTCTTT
few TRBJ1-2 TRBV6-5 - CASRSGQYYGYTF TGTGCCAGCAGGTCAGGGCAGTACTATGGCTACACCTTC
- TRBJ2-7 TRBV4-1 TRBD2 CASSQSDSGRRYEQYF TGCGCCAGCAGCCAATCGGATAGCGGGAGAAGGTACGAGCAGTACTTC
- TRBJ2-1 TRBV27 - CASRLGGSNEQFF TGTGCCAGCAGACTTGGTGGGAGCAATGAGCAGTTCTTC
- TRBJ1-3 TRBV15 - CATSRDPISGNTIYF TGTGCCACCAGCAGAGATCCCATCTCTGGAAACACCATATATTTT
- TRBJ1-1 TRBV13 - CASSATFGEELNTEAFF TGTGCCAGCAGCGCCACGTTTGGTGAGGAATTAAACACTGAAGCTTTCTTT
- TRBJ1-2 TRBV18 - CASSPSRGAHYTF TGTGCCAGCTCACCATCCCGGGGGGCCCATTACACCTTC
once TRBJ2-1 TRBV5-6 - CASSPGYNEQFF TGTGCCAGCAGCCCAGGGTACAATGAGCAGTTCTTC
once TRBJ2-7 TRBV3-1/TRBV3-2 TRBD1 CASSQYSPGQAALGQYF TGTGCCAGCAGCCAATATAGTCCGGGACAGGCGGCCTTGGGGCAGTACTTC
- TRBJ1-1 TRBV4-3 TRBD1 CASSQLSGTGGTEAFF TGCGCCAGCAGCCAGCTATCCGGGACAGGTGGCACTGAAGCTTTCTTT
- TRBJ1-6 TRBV11-2 - CASSSGGQQRNSPLHF TGTGCCAGCAGCTCCGGTGGACAGCAGAGAAATTCACCCCTCCACTTT
- TRBJ1-2 TRBV5-1 - CASSLRTAGDVLNHYGYTF TGCGCCAGCAGCCTACGGACGGCAGGGGACGTGTTGAATCACTATGGCTACACCTTC